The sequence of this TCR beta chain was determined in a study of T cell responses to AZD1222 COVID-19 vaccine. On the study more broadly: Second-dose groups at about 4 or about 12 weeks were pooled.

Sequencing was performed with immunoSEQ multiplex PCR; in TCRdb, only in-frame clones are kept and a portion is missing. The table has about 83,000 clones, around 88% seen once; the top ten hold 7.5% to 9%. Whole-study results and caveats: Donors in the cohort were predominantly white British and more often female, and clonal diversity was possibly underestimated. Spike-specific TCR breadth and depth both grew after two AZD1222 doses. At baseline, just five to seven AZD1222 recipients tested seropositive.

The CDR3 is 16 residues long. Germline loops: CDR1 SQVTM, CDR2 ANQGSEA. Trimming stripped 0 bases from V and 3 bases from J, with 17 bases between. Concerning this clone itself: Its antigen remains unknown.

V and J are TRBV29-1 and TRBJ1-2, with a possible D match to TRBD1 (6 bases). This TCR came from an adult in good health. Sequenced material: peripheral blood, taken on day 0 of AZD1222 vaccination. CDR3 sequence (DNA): TGCAGCGTTGAAGATCTGGACAGAGACGGCTACTATGGCTACACCTTC. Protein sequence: CSVEDLDRDGYYGYTF.